The 12 T cell receptor beta chains listed next were all sequenced from one sample in a study of response to subunit inactivated influenza vaccine. MiXCR, applied by TCRdb to the RT-PCR reads, yields one record per CDR3 protein. The table shows fewer than 750,000 distinct CDR3 sequences, with 12% to 15% occurring only once. This specimen consisted of PBMCs from blood, obtained 12 days after vaccination. Receptor source: a man in his forties or fifties who received an inactivated influenza vaccine.

This clonotype has just a few counts. The V gene is TRBV4-1, the J gene TRBJ2-7, with D tentatively TRBD2 (5 bases). Per the germline V gene, CDR1 is MGHRA and CDR2 is YSYEKL. The CDR3 runs 17 residues. With 3 bases removed from V and 3 bases from J, the gap between germline ends came to 21 bases. CDR3 amino acids: CASSHHPSRSSYYEQYF. The DNA of the CDR3 is TGCGCCAGCAGCCACCATCCTAGCCGAAGTAGTTACTACGAGCAGTACTTC.

The sample holds a few counts of this clonotype. The rearrangement links TRBV5-1 to TRBJ2-1, with 9 bases lining up with TRBD1. The germline CDR1 and CDR2 sequences are SGHRS and YFSETQ. V lost 4 bases to trimming and J lost 8 bases; unmatched junction nucleotides: 13. This CDR3 has 16 residues. Written as DNA, the CDR3 is TGCGCCAGCAGCGGAACAGGGGGCCCTCTTCGGGATGAGCAGTTCTTC. It specifies CASSGTGGPLRDEQFF.

The J gene is TRBJ2-3, the V gene TRBV20-1, with D possibly being TRBD2 (6 bases). Per germline, CDR1 DFQATT and CDR2 SNEGSKA (reference sequence). V was cut by 3 bases and J by 1 base, with 11 bases left in between. The CDR3 length is 14 residues. CDR3 protein: CSASTGLRTDTQYF. For the CDR3, the DNA is TGCAGTGCTAGTACGGGACTTCGCACAGATACGCAGTATTTT.

The V gene is TRBV12-3 or TRBV12-4, the J gene TRBJ2-1; possibly TRBD2 for D (5 bases). Trimming pared 6 bases from V and 1 base from J, leaving 13 bases between. The CDR3 has 15 amino acids. CDR3 DNA: TGTGCCAGCAGCCAGACTATACGGTCCTACAATGAGCAGTTCTTC. This encodes CASSQTIRSYNEQFF.

This clonotype has only a few counts. The genes are TRBV7-8 and TRBJ2-7; D is perhaps TRBD1 or TRBD2 (5 bases each). The CDR3 contains 16 residues. V lost 1 base and J lost 4, with 17 bases in between. Germline lookup yields CDR1 SGHVS and CDR2 FQNEAQ. For the CDR3, the DNA is TGTGCCAGCAGCTTAGGAGTGGCTAGTGGGGGTTACGAGCAGTACTTC. It encodes CASSLGVASGGYEQYF.

This sequence joins TRBV6-1 and TRBJ2-7; 8 positions match TRBD1. CDR1 is MNHNS, CDR2 SASEGT, per germline. This CDR3 region has 15 residues. V gave up 2 bases and J gave up 2 bases; unmatched junction bases: 5. Here the CDR3 DNA reads TGTGCCAGCAGTGAAAGACAGGGGAGAGCCTACGAGCAGTACTTC. Protein sequence: CASSERQGRAYEQYF.

This clonotype was counted at least ten times. The chain uses TRBV12-3 or TRBV12-4 and TRBJ1-6; a weak D match, TRBD1 (6 bases). Trimming cost V 1 base and J 10 bases, with 8 bases left between them. CDR3 length: 13 residues. CDR3 protein: CASSLGQASPLHF. DNA of the CDR3: TGTGCCAGCAGTTTAGGACAGGCGTCACCCCTCCACTTT.

This clonotype was counted only a few times. The chain combines TRBV11-2 with TRBJ2-7; 14 bases line up with TRBD2. The CDR3 has 20 residues. Germline V gene lookup returns CDR1 SGHAT and CDR2 FQNNGV. The V and J ends lost 1 base and 4 bases, in that order; junction bases with no gene match: 15. The CDR3 spells CASSLVGVATSGRVVYEQYF. CDR3 DNA: TGTGCCAGCAGCTTAGTTGGCGTGGCGACTAGCGGGAGGGTCGTGTACGAGCAGTACTTC.

In its sample, this clonotype was seen many times. The J gene is TRBJ2-1, the V gene TRBV7-9; 7 bases map to TRBD1. The trim removed 3 bases at V and 0 bases at J, leaving 5 bases unmatched. The length of the CDR3 is 16 residues. Germline CDR1 SEHNR, CDR2 FQNEAQ (reference sequence). For the CDR3, the DNA is TGTGCCAGCAGCTTCCCTCCAGGGGGCTCCTACAATGAGCAGTTCTTC. Its translation: CASSFPPGGSYNEQFF.

This rearrangement joins TRBV6-2 or TRBV6-3 to TRBJ2-3, with 9 bases fitting TRBD2. CDR1 is MNHEY and CDR2 is SVGEGT in the germline V gene. CDR3 size: 15 residues. V lost 4 bases and J lost 7; bases outside the gene matches: 9. The CDR3 DNA reads TGTGCCAGCAGTTCGCCGGCGGGAGGGCTTTATACGCAGTATTTT. It translates to CASSSPAGGLYTQYF.

V gene TRBV29-1 combines with J gene TRBJ2-1, with D possibly TRBD1 on 6 matching bases. Per germline, CDR1 SQVTM and CDR2 ANQGSEA. This CDR3 spans 12 amino acids. Trimming shortened V by 3 bases and J by 8 bases, and 11 bases separated the two germline ends. CDR3 in amino acids: CSVDQGNHEQFF. CDR3 in DNA: TGCAGCGTTGATCAGGGGAACCATGAGCAGTTCTTC.

In this sample, this clonotype turned up many times. V is TRBV20-1 and J is TRBJ2-1; possible D gene TRBD2, 6 bases. The length of the CDR3 is 13 residues. Germline V CDR1 and CDR2: DFQATT, SNEGSKA (reference sequence). The V end was cut by 4 bases, the J end by 7 bases, with 14 bases between. The CDR3 DNA is TGCAGTGCTATACCGACTAGGAAGAATGAGCAGTTCTTC. This encodes CSAIPTRKNEQFF.